The T cell receptor (beta chain) under discussion was sequenced for a study of blood T cell repertoires in COVID-19. This CDR3 comprises 19 residues. The junction had 15 bases not matched to a gene; V was cut back by 0 bases and J by 4 bases. Germline lookup yields CDR1 SGHRS and CDR2 YFSETQ. In the authors' methods: Counts of nucleated cells, estimated from reference gene primer amplification, were obtained. Clones were sequenced by immunoSEQ multiplex PCR, and TCRdb holds only the in-frame ones, with some missing. V and J calls and clone size are copied from that table; D and trimming were computed from the DNA. The sample comprises about 310,000 clones, about 91% of which are singletons, and over 8% rests with the top ten.

Sequences were obtained from PBMCs or T cells enriched from blood (not recorded which). The TCR was taken from a woman aged 35 to 49 who had recovered from COVID-19. The chain recombines TRBV5-1 with TRBJ2-2, with TRBD2 matching 7 bases. In DNA, the CDR3 is TGCGCCAGCAGCTTGGCTCCCCTCGGGGGAGGGCCCAGCACCGGGGAGCTGTTTTTT. This encodes CASSLAPLGGGPSTGELFF.